This T cell receptor beta chain was sequenced during a study of T cell clonality in common variable immunodeficiency. Study-wide findings and caveats: Fewer TCRbeta clones were shared among CVID subjects than controls. Reportedly, TCR beta sequences from common variable immunodeficiency showed fewer deletions and N-nucleotide insertions. T cell subpopulation sequencing would be needed to explain CVID clonality.

TCRdb's copy holds only in-frame clones and misses some; the assay was immunoSEQ multiplex PCR. Recorded here are roughly 32,000 clones, none singletons. This clone was seen repeatedly, ten times or more. Its antigen is unidentified. Sample: peripheral blood mononuclear cells. The receptor's source is a human donor with common variable immunodeficiency.

The CDR3 spells CASSLLAATNEKLFF. The sequenced part of the CDR3 DNA is TGTGCCAGCAGCCTGTTGGCGGCAACTAATGAAAAA. The V call is TRBV7-9, the J call TRBJ1-4; D call uncertain. The read comes to an end 3 residues before the CDR3 does, leaving the germline J gene to fill in the end. The CDR3 totals 15 residues. Germline V gives CDR1 SEHNR, CDR2 FQNEAQ (reference sequence). V lost 5 bases and J 0 bases, leaving 10 bases between the germline ends.